This TCR beta chain appears in the sequencing data of a study of beta chain features in type 1 diabetes. Study outcomes and limitations: Researchers could not determine here whether HLA type influences TCRB rearrangement.

Every bit of the isolated RNA underwent reverse transcription, so sequencing read expressed TCRB transcripts. Measured with immunoSEQ multiplex PCR; TCRdb has only the in-frame clones, and not every one. The table records 350,000 to 450,000 clones, roughly 16% of them present only once. This clone was observed a few times. Its target is not known. This CDR3 comprises 13 residues. V lost 10 bases and J lost 0; bases outside the gene matches: 6. Germline V gene sequence: CDR1 MDHEN, CDR2 SYDVKM. The chain uses TRBV28 and TRBJ2-7; TRBD1 agrees at 7 bases. Sequencing was carried out using naive CD4+ T cells from blood. The sequence came from a woman aged 18-29 years in good health. The CDR3 bases are TGTGCCACTCGCCGGGACAGCTCCTACGAGCAGTACTTC. This translates into CATRRDSSYEQYF. Full variable domain (missing parts from reference TRBV28 and TRBJ2-7): DVKVTQSSRYLVKRTGEKVFLECVQDMDHENMFWYRQDPGLGLRLIYFSYDVKMKEKGDIPEGYSVSREKKERFSLILESASTNQTSMYLCATRRDSSYEQYFGPGTRLTVT.